These 17 T cell receptor beta chains came from one sample sequenced in a study of cytomegalovirus exposure and HLA in healthy donors. The PCR contained 60 Vbeta and 13 Jbeta primers. TCRdb keeps only in-frame clones here, not all; method: immunoSEQ multiplex PCR. Of around 91,000 clones listed, around 80% are singletons. Sequences were obtained from PBMCs. These receptors originate from a male donor in good health and CMV-seropositive.

This clone was picked up a small number of times. The rearrangement joins TRBV5-6 to TRBJ2-7; 7 bases match TRBD1. CDR3 length equals 14 residues. Germline values: CDR1 SGHDT, CDR2 YYEEEE. The trim removed 0 bases at V and 7 bases at J, leaving 7 bases unmatched. The DNA of the CDR3 is TGTGCCAGCAGCTTGGGACAGGGTGTGGGGGAGCAGTACTTC. As protein: CASSLGQGVGEQYF.

V and J are TRBV7-9 and TRBJ1-1; a possible D gene is TRBD1 (5 bases). Per the germline V gene, CDR1 is SEHNR and CDR2 is FQNEAQ (reference sequence). The CDR3 has 14 residues. The V and J ends lost 5 bases and 1 base respectively, with 11 bases between them. CDR3 nucleotide sequence: TGTGCCAGCAGCCCCACGGGGGGGAACACTGAAGCTTTCTTT. Translation gives CASSPTGGNTEAFF.

Concerning this clone: This same CDR3 is encoded by further DNA sequences in the sample. The V call is TRBV29-1, the J call TRBJ2-1; 15 bases line up with TRBD2. In germline, CDR1 is SQVTM, CDR2 ANQGSEA. J was trimmed by 4 bases and V by 3 bases; bases with no gene match: 4. This CDR3 contains 16 residues. This CDR3 reads CSVEGLAGGSYNEQFF. The CDR3 nucleotides read TGCAGCGTTGAGGGACTAGCGGGAGGAAGTTACAATGAGCAGTTCTTC.

This clone is a singleton in its sample. This chain uses TRBV28 with TRBJ1-1; possibly TRBD1 for D (5 bases). The CDR3 has 14 amino acids. The V gene's germline CDR1 is MDHEN and CDR2 SYDVKM. Trimming pared 3 bases from V and 3 bases from J, leaving 11 bases between. The CDR3 sequence: CASSFRGVYTEAFF. CDR3 in DNA: TGTGCCAGCAGTTTTCGGGGGGTATACACTGAAGCTTTCTTT. Based on the CDR3 plus reference TRBV28 and TRBJ1-1, the full variable domain is DVKVTQSSRYLVKRTGEKVFLECVQDMDHENMFWYRQDPGLGLRLIYFSYDVKMKEKGDIPEGYSVSREKKERFSLILESASTNQTSMYLCASSFRGVYTEAFFGQGTRLTVV.

The chain combines TRBV5-4 with TRBJ2-5; 7 bases fit TRBD2. After removal of 0 bases from V and 2 bases from J, the junction contained 4 bases not matched to a gene. The CDR3 length is 15 residues. Germline CDR1 reads SGHNT; CDR2 reads YYREEE (reference sequence). The CDR3 region is CASSLELAKQETQYF. CDR3 coding DNA: TGTGCCAGCAGCTTGGAACTAGCGAAGCAAGAGACCCAGTACTTC.

The chain carries TRBV28 and TRBJ2-7; no reliable D call. This CDR3 has 14 amino acids. Germline CDR1 MDHEN, CDR2 SYDVKM. V shed 5 bases and J shed 6 bases, with 17 bases lying between them. This chain's CDR3 is CASSLPWQASEQYF. The CDR3 DNA follows: TGTGCCAGCAGTCTCCCTTGGCAGGCCAGCGAGCAGTACTTC.

This clone was detected only a few times. This sequence joins TRBV19 and TRBJ2-7; 7 bases match TRBD2. Germline V gene sequence: CDR1 LNHDA, CDR2 SQIVND (reference sequence). Germline trimming cut 4 bases from V and 2 bases from J; bases unmatched to any gene: 11. CDR3 length equals 16 residues. CDR3 nucleotide sequence: TGTGCCAGTAGTAACCCACCTGGCGGGAGTGCCTACGAGCAGTACTTC. It specifies CASSNPPGGSAYEQYF.

The chain couples TRBV6-5 to TRBJ1-5; a possible D gene is TRBD1 (6 bases). CDR3 size: 15 residues. The V and J ends lost 5 bases and 1 base respectively, with 12 bases between them. Germline V gives CDR1 MNHEY, CDR2 SVGAGI. The DNA for the CDR3 is TGTGCCAGCAGTGCCATCCAGGGGAGCAATCAGCCCCAGCATTTT. It is translated as CASSAIQGSNQPQHF.

The chain's CDR3 is CASSRDSNTEAFF. Here the CDR3 DNA reads TGTGCCAGCAGCAGGGACAGTAACACTGAAGCTTTCTTT. This rearrangement joins TRBV11-2 to TRBJ1-1; 7 nucleotides line up with TRBD1. The CDR3 runs 13 residues. Germline V gene sequence: CDR1 SGHAT, CDR2 FQNNGV. V lost 5 bases to trimming and J lost 2 bases; unmatched junction nucleotides: 2.

The rearrangement joins TRBV4-2 to TRBJ2-7, with TRBD2 identical over 10 bases. Germline lookup yields CDR1 LGHNA and CDR2 YNFKEQ. The CDR3 runs to 18 residues. J gave up 2 bases and V 0 bases, and 10 bases lay outside the gene matches. The CDR3: CASSQDPSGGLLAYEQYF. In DNA, the CDR3 is TGTGCCAGCAGCCAAGATCCTAGCGGGGGCCTTCTGGCCTACGAGCAGTACTTC.

In DNA form, the CDR3 reads TGTGCCAGCGGGGCGGGAGCTTACAATGAGCAGTTCTTC. Translating it yields CASGAGAYNEQFF. The chain couples TRBV6-4 to TRBJ2-1; 7 nucleotides line up with TRBD2. V was clipped by 8 bases and J by 4 bases; unmatched bases: 5. CDR1 and CDR2 (germline): MRHNA, SNTAGT. The CDR3 extends over 13 amino acids.

This clone was detected once. V is TRBV9 and J is TRBJ1-6, with a possible D match to TRBD1 (5 bases). The V end was cut by 5 bases, the J end by 6 bases, with 15 bases between. The germline V gene has CDR1 SGDLS and CDR2 YYNGEE. CDR3 length: 15 amino acids. The CDR3: CASSEGRGSNSPLHF. In nucleotides, the CDR3 is TGTGCCAGCAGTGAGGGGCGGGGCTCTAATTCACCCCTCCACTTT.

This chain uses TRBV9 with TRBJ1-6, with D possibly matching TRBD1 (5 bases). V was cut by 4 bases and J by 2 bases, with 13 bases left in between. The CDR3 sequence is 16 residues long. CDR1 and CDR2 (germline): SGDLS, YYNGEE. DNA of the CDR3: TGTGCCAGCAGCCCCGGGGGGGGAACCTATAATTCACCCCTCCACTTT. As protein: CASSPGGGTYNSPLHF.

The chain recombines TRBV7-9 with TRBJ2-5; 7 nucleotides agree with TRBD1. This CDR3 region has 15 residues. Per the germline V gene, CDR1 is SEHNR and CDR2 is FQNEAQ (reference sequence). Unmatched junction bases numbered 1, after V lost 0 bases and J lost 0 bases. Written as DNA, the CDR3 is TGTGCCAGCAGCTTAGCAGGGGGCCACCAAGAGACCCAGTACTTC. The encoded protein is CASSLAGGHQETQYF.

The J gene is TRBJ1-5, the V gene TRBV6-6; 8 bases map to TRBD1. The CDR3 totals 16 residues. Germline CDR1 is MNHNY and CDR2 is SVGAGI (reference sequence). Losses at the gene ends were 0 bases for V and 4 bases for J; bases not matched to a gene: 5. CDR3 DNA sequence: TGTGCCAGCAGTTACTCCCGGCAGGGGGCGAATCAGCCCCAGCATTTT. Encoded protein: CASSYSRQGANQPQHF.

The rearrangement joins TRBV30 to TRBJ2-7; D remains unclear. The CDR3 has 14 residues. Germline V gene sequence: CDR1 GTSNPN, CDR2 SVGIG (reference sequence). V shed 4 bases and J shed 3 bases, with 16 bases lying between them. Written as DNA, the CDR3 is TGTGCCTGGACCCCGGCCGGGTCCGTCTACGAGCAGTACTTC. Encoded protein: CAWTPAGSVYEQYF.

The V gene is TRBV5-4, the J gene TRBJ1-1; D may be TRBD1 (5 bases). Trimming stripped 0 bases from V and 3 bases from J, with 9 bases between. Germline V gives CDR1 SGHNT, CDR2 YYREEE (reference sequence). The CDR3 runs to 14 residues. CDR3: CASSLAGGYTEAFF. The CDR3 nucleotides read TGTGCCAGCAGCTTGGCTGGGGGGTACACTGAAGCTTTCTTT.